The sample holds a few counts of the clone carrying this T cell receptor (beta chain). As yet, its antigen is unknown. The record originates from a study of CD8 T cells in ankylosing spondylitis. Study findings and constraints: It was reported that disease-linked clones were significantly enriched in matched ankylosing spondylitis synovial fluid. Among TCR beta sequences, a motif of eight or nine highly homologous variants appeared characteristic of ankylosing spondylitis blood.

Scientists made TCR beta libraries using quantitative 5'-RACE with molecular barcodes. Via MiXCR, TCRdb re-called the 5' RACE reads, giving one row per CDR3 protein. The sample has a few hundred thousand distinct CDR3 sequences, roughly 17% seen once. J gave up 5 bases and V 8 bases, and 8 bases lay outside the gene matches. CDR1 and CDR2 from the germline V gene are DFQATT and SNEGSKA (reference sequence). CDR3 length: 12 amino acids. The sequencing sample was made of blood, either unsorted or a sorted T cell fraction (not recorded which). The rearrangement links TRBV20-1 to TRBJ2-5, with TRBD2 matching over 7 bases. The receptor was isolated from a male donor with ankylosing spondylitis. CDR3 in DNA: TGCAGTTCCCCTATGGGGGGGGAGACCCAGTACTTC. Amino acid sequence: CSSPMGGETQYF.